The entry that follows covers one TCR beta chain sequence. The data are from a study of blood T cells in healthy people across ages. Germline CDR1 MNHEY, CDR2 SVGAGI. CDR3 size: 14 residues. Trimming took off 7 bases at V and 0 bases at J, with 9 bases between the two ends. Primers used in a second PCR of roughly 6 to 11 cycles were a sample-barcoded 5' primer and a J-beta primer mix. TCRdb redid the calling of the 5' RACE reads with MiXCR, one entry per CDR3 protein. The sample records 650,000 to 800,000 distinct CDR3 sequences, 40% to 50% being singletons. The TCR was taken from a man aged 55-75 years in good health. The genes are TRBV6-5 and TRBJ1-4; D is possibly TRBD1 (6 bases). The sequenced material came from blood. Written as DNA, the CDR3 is TGTGCCAGCACTCGGACAGCAACTAATGAAAAACTGTTTTTT. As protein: CASTRTATNEKLFF.